The rows below give T cell receptor beta chains drawn from one sample of a study of T-cell memory formation after mild COVID-19. MiXCR, run by TCRdb on the 5' RACE reads, gives a single entry per CDR3 protein. The data contain 450,000 to 650,000 distinct CDR3 sequences, roughly 20% of them seen just once; the ten biggest clones take up under 8.5%. Sequenced: PBMCs or a T cell subset sorted from them (not recorded which). Receptors were obtained from an adult woman who had mild COVID-19 (a few samples of this study predate the infection). Cell type and time point are not known. Both conserved end residues are part of each CDR3. D genes are given only for firm matches. The size field is filled for only some rows; it gives once, few, many or a size class.

len | j_gene | abundance | d_gene | v_gene | CDR3nt | CDR3aa
15 | TRBJ1-6 | - | TRBD1 | TRBV12-3/TRBV12-4 | TGTGCCAGCAGTTTCAGACGACAGGGAGGATCACCCCTCCACTTT | CASSFRRQGGSPLHF
13 | TRBJ2-1 | - | - | TRBV4-3 | TGCGCCAGCAGTCATAAACTGGGGGGTGAGCAGTTCTTC | CASSHKLGGEQFF
14 | TRBJ2-1 | - | - | TRBV5-1 | TGCGCCAGCGACTCCGGGACACACGACAATGAGCAGTTCTTC | CASDSGTHDNEQFF
14 | TRBJ2-1 | - | TRBD1 | TRBV20-1 | TGCAGTGTCCCGACGACAGGGGGAGACAATGAGCAGTTCTTC | CSVPTTGGDNEQFF
15 | TRBJ2-7 | - | - | TRBV7-9 | TGTGCCAGCAGCGGAGGGACAGCCAAGGGGTACGAGCAGTACTTC | CASSGGTAKGYEQYF
20 | TRBJ1-1 | - | TRBD1 | TRBV6-2/TRBV6-3 | TGTGCCAGCAGTTACTCCCTCAGACAGGGCATTACGGTTGGTCTCACTGAAGCTTTCTTT | CASSYSLRQGITVGLTEAFF
13 | TRBJ2-5 | - | TRBD1 | TRBV7-2 | TGTGCCAGCAGCTCGACAGGGTGGGAGACCCAGTACTTC | CASSSTGWETQYF
14 | TRBJ2-1 | few | - | TRBV11-2 | TGTGCCAGCAGTCCCGAGACCGGATACAATGAGCAGTTCTTC | CASSPETGYNEQFF
16 | TRBJ1-5 | - | TRBD1 | TRBV6-5 | TGTGCCAGCAGCTTAGGACAGGGGGGTACAAATCAGCCCCAGCATTTT | CASSLGQGGTNQPQHF
14 | TRBJ2-3 | many | - | TRBV5-1 | TGCGCCAGCAGCTTGGCAGCGACCACAGATACGCAGTATTTT | CASSLAATTDTQYF
16 | TRBJ2-7 | - | - | TRBV15 | TGTGCCACCAGCCCTGCCCTGGGCAGAAGCTCCTACGAGCAGTACTTC | CATSPALGRSSYEQYF
15 | TRBJ2-3 | few | TRBD2 | TRBV5-4 | TGTGCCAGCAGCCCGACTAGCGGGAGCCCAGATACGCAGTATTTT | CASSPTSGSPDTQYF
14 | TRBJ2-7 | - | TRBD2 | TRBV7-9 | TGTGCCAGCAGCTTAGGTAGGGACTACTACGAGCAGTACTTC | CASSLGRDYYEQYF
18 | TRBJ1-5 | - | - | TRBV25-1 | TGTGCCAGCAGTGATTATTTTCAAGGACGGACTAGCAATCAGCCCCAGCATTTT | CASSDYFQGRTSNQPQHF
12 | TRBJ2-7 | few | - | TRBV12-3/TRBV12-4 | TGTGCCAGCAGTTTCTTTGTCTACGAGCAGTACTTC | CASSFFVYEQYF
15 | TRBJ1-5 | few | TRBD1 | TRBV6-2/TRBV6-3 | TGTGCCAGCAGTGCCGGGACAGGGGCCCGACAGCCCCAGCATTTT | CASSAGTGARQPQHF
15 | TRBJ2-1 | few | TRBD2 | TRBV19 | TGTGCCAGTAGTCCTAGCGGGAGATCACACAATGAGCAGTTCTTC | CASSPSGRSHNEQFF
17 | TRBJ2-1 | - | TRBD1 | TRBV14 | TGTGCCAGCAGCCAAGATTGGACAGGGAAAAACTACAATGAGCAGTTCTTC | CASSQDWTGKNYNEQFF
15 | TRBJ2-7 | few | - | TRBV18 | TGTGCCAGCTCACCGGGTACTGCCTCCAACTACGAGCAGTACTTC | CASSPGTASNYEQYF
13 | TRBJ1-1 | - | - | TRBV18 | TGTGCCAGCTCACCACTTGCAGGGGCTGAAGCTTTCTTT | CASSPLAGAEAFF
15 | TRBJ2-7 | few | - | TRBV6-5 | TGTGCCAGCAGTTACGAGGGGGGCAACTCCTACGAGCAGTACTTC | CASSYEGGNSYEQYF
15 | TRBJ2-7 | - | - | TRBV12-3/TRBV12-4 | TGTGCCAGCAGCCCCAGACAGGGAGGACTTTACGAGCAGTACTTC | CASSPRQGGLYEQYF